Following are 20 T cell receptor beta chains from one sample sequenced in a study of tissue T cells after allogeneic stem cell transplantation. The data were produced by immunoSEQ multiplex PCR, yet TCRdb's version contains in-frame clones alone and is incomplete. The data contain fewer than 2,000 clones, around 64% of them singletons. The time point: mouse harvest day 7 after allogeneic transplant. Tail vein injection delivered 10^7 T-cell-depleted bone marrow cells and 10^6 splenic CD5+ T cells. The sample was liver tissue. The receptors come from a female BALB/c mouse given C57BL/6 T cells with graft-versus-host disease after an allogeneic hematopoietic cell transplant.

Points on this clone: Any gene name here is a mouse gene name. The read comes to an end 1 residue before the CDR3 does, leaving the germline J gene to fill in the end. The chain couples TRBV5 to TRBJ2-2; D is unclear. Deletions cut 0 bases from V and 4 bases from J, with 6 bases between. This CDR3 comprises 14 residues. Germline V gene lookup returns CDR1 LGHNA and CDR2 YNLKQL (reference sequence). The CDR3 loop is CASSQEEATGQLYF. CDR3 bases read: TGTGCCAGCAGCCAAGAGGAGGCCACCGGGCAGCTCTAC.

Of note for this clone: The junction departs from germline at one end; a sequencing error may be responsible. The gene names given are mouse names. The read is 1 residue too short to cover the CDR3 end, so that end is filled in from the germline J gene. The chain joins TRBV29 to TRBJ2-4, with a tentative D call TRBD1 (6 bases). Germline values: CDR1 MSHET, CDR2 SYDVDS. CDR3 length equals 15 residues. The covered CDR3 bases are TGTGCTAGCAGGTTATCCGGGACAACTCAAAACACCTTGTAC. It translates to CASRLSGTTQNTLY. The whole CDR3 sequence is CASRLSGTTQNTLYF.

In this sample, this clone turned up a few times. Gene names are mouse gene names. The read falls 1 residue short of the CDR3 end, and the missing part is taken from the germline J gene. V gene TRBV26 combines with J gene TRBJ1-4, with D possibly being TRBD1 (5 bases). Trimming pared 3 bases from V and 2 bases from J, leaving 7 bases between. The CDR3 loop spans 14 amino acids. The germline CDR1 and CDR2 sequences are KGHPV and FQNQEV (reference sequence). CDR3 region: CASSLGHSNERLFF. The part of the CDR3 DNA that was read is TGTGCCAGCAGTCTTGGACACTCCAACGAAAGATTATTT.

This clone has a single count. Gene names and germline match the mouse. Read data end 1 residue before the CDR3 end; the end is taken from the germline J gene. This chain joins TRBV16 and TRBJ1-2; D unclear. The CDR3 contains 13 residues. Germline CDR1 and CDR2: SGHSA and FRNQAP. V lost 5 bases to trimming and J lost 1 base, with 8 bases between them. The sequenced CDR3 bases are TGTGCAAGCAGCGTATACAAAAACTCCGACTACACC. This translates into CASSVYKNSDYT. The complete CDR3 reads CASSVYKNSDYTF.

Turning to this clone: Genes and germline are mouse. The read halts 1 residue ahead of the CDR3 end, with the missing end drawn from the germline J gene. This chain uses TRBV13-1 with TRBJ1-5; D gene unclear. With 4 bases removed from V and 0 bases from J, the gap between germline ends came to 8 bases. CDR1 and CDR2 from the germline V gene are NSHNY and SYGAGN. The CDR3 spans 14 residues. Here the CDR3 reads CASSHSNNNQAPLF. The part of the CDR3 DNA that was read is TGTGCCAGCAGTCACAGCAATAACAACCAGGCTCCGCTT.

This clone has only a few counts. Mouse germline and gene names are used. Coverage ceases 1 residue before the CDR3 finishes, and the germline J gene fills in the end. This chain links TRBV2 with TRBJ2-7; 8 nucleotides align to TRBD1. The CDR3 extends over 15 amino acids. The V gene's germline CDR1 is LGHNA and CDR2 YSYQKL. J was trimmed by 0 bases and V by 0 bases; bases with no gene match: 1. The CDR3 is CASSQDGTGSYEQYF. CDR3 DNA, as far as it was read: TGTGCCAGCAGCCAAGATGGGACAGGCTCCTATGAACAGTAC.

Remarks on this clone: The gene symbols are mouse symbols. The missing CDR3 end, 1 residue past where the read stops, is filled in from the germline J gene. The chain carries TRBV3 and TRBJ1-1; TRBD1 aligns across 7 bases. Germline loops: CDR1 SNHLY, CDR2 FYNGKV (reference sequence). The V segment lost 4 bases and the J segment 0 bases; nucleotides outside the gene matches: 5. The CDR3 totals 15 residues. CDR3 bases read: TGTGCCAGCAGCTCTCCCGGGACAGCAAACACAGAAGTCTTC. Protein: CASSSPGTANTEVF. The full CDR3 reads CASSSPGTANTEVFF.

A word on this clone: Any gene name here is a mouse gene name. The read terminates 1 residue ahead of where the CDR3 ends, so the germline J gene completes it. This sequence joins TRBV16 and TRBJ2-5; TRBD2 aligns across 10 bases. CDR1 and CDR2 from the germline V gene are SGHSA and FRNQAP. J was trimmed by 6 bases and V by 5 bases; bases with no gene match: 5. This CDR3 is 14 amino acids long. The sequenced CDR3 bases are TGTGCAAGCAGCCCGACTGGGGGGTGGGACACCCAGTAC. It specifies CASSPTGGWDTQY. The whole CDR3 region reads CASSPTGGWDTQYF.

Turning to this clone: Gene names and germline refer to mouse. The read is 1 residue too short to cover the CDR3 end, so that end is filled in from the germline J gene. This chain joins TRBV4 and TRBJ2-7; 11 bases fit TRBD2. Germline trimming cut 5 bases from V and 7 bases from J; bases unmatched to any gene: 7. Germline CDR1 LGHDT, CDR2 YNNKQL (reference sequence). This CDR3 spans 14 amino acids. Incomplete CDR3 DNA: TGTGCCAGCAGCCCCACTGGGGGGGCGCGCGAACAGTAC. Its translation is CASSPTGGAREQY. The whole CDR3 is CASSPTGGAREQYF.

Of note for this clone: Gene and germline names: mouse. Read sequence stops 1 residue before the CDR3 end, and the germline J gene provides the missing end. The chain recombines TRBV15 with TRBJ2-1; D unresolved. Per germline, CDR1 SGHND and CDR2 FRSKSL. This CDR3 is built from 14 residues. V was trimmed by 1 base and J by 3 bases, leaving 7 bases between them. The CDR3 sequence is CASSLVGIYAEQFF. Incomplete CDR3 DNA: TGTGCCAGCAGTTTAGTAGGGATCTATGCTGAGCAGTTC. The full variable domain, rest sourced from reference TRBV15 and TRBJ2-1, is DAGVTQTPRHEVAEKGQTIILKCEPVSGHNDLFWYRQTKIQGLELLSYFRSKSLMEDGGAFKDRFKAEMLNSSFSTLKIQPTEPKDSAVYLCASSLVGIYAEQFFGPGTRLTVL.

This clone turned up a few times. Germline and genes: mouse. The read stops 1 residue short of the end of the CDR3; the missing end is completed from the germline J gene. V and J are TRBV3 and TRBJ2-4; D possibly corresponds to TRBD1 (5 bases). V gave up 5 bases and J gave up 0 bases, with 9 bases separating them. Germline V lookup: CDR1 SNHLY, CDR2 FYNGKV (reference sequence). The CDR3 sequence is 14 residues long. This CDR3 is CASSLTVSQNTLYF. The part of the CDR3 DNA that was read is TGTGCCAGCAGCCTGACAGTTAGTCAAAACACCTTGTAC.

About this clone itself: The listed genes are named as in mouse. Read coverage stops 1 residue before the CDR3 terminus; the germline J gene supplies the remainder. The chain links TRBV1 to TRBJ2-1; D gene uncertain. The CDR3 is 14 residues long. Germline assignment: CDR1 NSQYPW and CDR2 LRSPGD (reference sequence). Trimming removed 2 bases at V and 1 base at J, with 6 bases between. CDR3 DNA (partial): TGCACCTGCAGTGCACCAGGAAACTATGCTGAGCAGTTC. Its protein is CTCSAPGNYAEQF. The whole CDR3 protein is CTCSAPGNYAEQFF. Supplemented by reference TRBV1 and TRBJ2-1, the full variable domain reads VTLLEQNPRWRLVPRGQAVNLRCILKNSQYPWMSWYQQDLQKQLQWLFTLRSPGDKEVKSLPGADYLATRVTDTELRLQVANMSQGRTLYCTCSAPGNYAEQFFGPGTRLTVL.

This clone has just a few counts. Genes here carry mouse names. The CDR3 reads CASSQPDWGAETLYF. The covered CDR3 bases are TGTGCCAGCAGCCAACCCGACTGGGGGGCAGAAACGCTGTAT. The rearrangement links TRBV2 to TRBJ2-3; 9 bases fit TRBD2. The read finishes 1 residue shy of the CDR3 end, and the germline J gene is used to complete it. This CDR3 is 15 amino acids long. In germline, CDR1 is LGHNA, CDR2 YSYQKL. The junction had 3 bases not matched to a gene; V was cut back by 2 bases and J by 3 bases.

Concerning this clone: The listed genes are named as in mouse. The CDR3 end falls 1 residue outside the read, so it is completed with the germline J gene. V is TRBV23 and J is TRBJ2-1. The germline CDR1 and CDR2 sequences are KGHTA and FQNQQP. The CDR3 loop spans 14 amino acids. CDR3 sequence reads: CSSSQSLLYAEQFF. The sequenced CDR3 bases are TGCTCCAGCAGTCAATCGCTCCTCTATGCTGAGCAGTTC.

A remark on this clone: Gene names are mouse gene names. The CDR3 end lies 1 residue beyond the end of the read and is filled in from the germline J gene. The rearrangement joins TRBV26 to TRBJ1-1; possibly TRBD1 for D (5 bases). In germline, CDR1 is KGHPV, CDR2 FQNQEV (reference sequence). The CDR3 length is 14 residues. V gave up 2 bases and J gave up 3 bases, with 10 bases separating them. The covered CDR3 bases are TGTGCCAGCAGTCTGGTGGGGGGGGACACAGAAGTCTTC. Translated, it gives CASSLVGGDTEVF. The full CDR3 reads CASSLVGGDTEVFF.

This clone was observed a handful of times. Gene names follow the mouse nomenclature. The read ends 1 residue early relative to the CDR3; the germline J gene fills the gap. J is TRBJ2-2 and V is TRBV26; possible D gene TRBD2, 7 bases. This CDR3 spans 14 amino acids. The ends were cut back, 5 bases at V and 2 bases at J, with 9 bases in the middle. Looked up from germline, CDR1 is KGHPV and CDR2 is FQNQEV (reference sequence). The CDR3 spells CASSRGANTGQLYF. The sequenced CDR3 bases are TGTGCCAGCAGTAGGGGGGCCAACACCGGGCAGCTCTAC.

As for this clone: Gene names are the mouse ones. The missing CDR3 end, 1 residue past where the read stops, is filled in from the germline J gene. The chain joins TRBV1 to TRBJ2-2; TRBD1 matches at 7 bases. Trimming at V came to 3 bases and at J to 0 bases, leaving 1 base not matched to a gene. The CDR3 totals 15 residues. Germline values: CDR1 NSQYPW, CDR2 LRSPGD (reference sequence). The covered CDR3 bases are TGCACCTGCAGTGCGGGACAGTCAAACACCGGGCAGCTCTAC. This translates into CTCSAGQSNTGQLY. The full CDR3 sequence reads CTCSAGQSNTGQLYF. The full variable domain, in which reference TRBV1 and TRBJ2-2 provide the parts outside the CDR3, is VTLLEQNPRWRLVPRGQAVNLRCILKNSQYPWMSWYQQDLQKQLQWLFTLRSPGDKEVKSLPGADYLATRVTDTELRLQVANMSQGRTLYCTCSAGQSNTGQLYFGEGSKLTVL.

In this sample, this clone turned up a few times. Gene names are the mouse ones. The observed sequence ends 1 residue before the CDR3 terminus, with the missing tail filled in from the germline J gene. This sequence joins TRBV24 and TRBJ1-4; TRBD1 might be the D (6 bases). The CDR3 totals 18 residues. V was trimmed by 0 bases and J by 0 bases, leaving 14 bases between them. The V gene's germline CDR1 is KGHTA and CDR2 FRNEEI. The part of the CDR3 DNA that was read is TGTGCCAGCAGTCTGTATAAACCGGGGGCAGTTTCCAACGAAAGATTATTT. This encodes CASSLYKPGAVSNERLF. The full CDR3 sequence reads CASSLYKPGAVSNERLFF.

This clone was seen more than once but under ten times. Gene names denote mouse genes. The read finishes 1 residue shy of the CDR3 end, and the germline J gene is used to complete it. The rearrangement uses TRBV15 and TRBJ1-5; 10 bases map to TRBD1. This CDR3 is 13 amino acids long. Germline V gene sequence: CDR1 SGHND, CDR2 FRSKSL. V trimming: 5 bases; J trimming: 9 bases; junction bases outside the gene matches: 4. Incomplete CDR3 DNA: TGTGCCAGCAGTCCGGGACAGGGGAGGGCTCCGCTT. It translates to CASSPGQGRAPL. The whole CDR3 reads CASSPGQGRAPLF.

As for this clone: Gene labels here are mouse ones. CDR3 DNA, as far as it was read: TGTGCCAGCGGGACAGGGGAGTATGAACAGTAC. Its translation: CASGTGEYEQY. The complete CDR3 protein is CASGTGEYEQYF. The chain carries TRBV15 and TRBJ2-7, with 10 bases identical to TRBD1. The read ends 1 residue before the CDR3 terminus; that terminus is restored from the germline J gene. J lost 4 bases, V lost 8 bases, and 2 bases had no gene match. The CDR3 covers 12 residues. Germline assignment: CDR1 SGHND and CDR2 FRSKSL. The complete variable domain, with remaining parts taken from reference TRBV15 and TRBJ2-7, reads DAGVTQTPRHEVAEKGQTIILKCEPVSGHNDLFWYRQTKIQGLELLSYFRSKSLMEDGGAFKDRFKAEMLNSSFSTLKIQPTEPKDSAVYLCASGTGEYEQYFGPGTRLTVL.